This passage covers 12 T cell receptor beta chains from one sample sequenced in a study of control samples from healthy donors and cancer patients. Using immunoSEQ multiplex PCR, the repertoire was profiled, and TCRdb retains in-frame clones only, with some absent. The sample has some 80,000 clones; roughly 91% are singletons. Sequenced: blood. Source of these receptors: a man aged 50-60 years in good health.

V gene TRBV12-3 or TRBV12-4 combines with J gene TRBJ2-7; D gene ambiguous. Trimming removed 2 bases from V and 3 bases from J, with 2 bases in between. This CDR3 is built from 11 residues. The CDR3 coding sequence is TGTGCCAGCAGTTTAAACTACGAGCAGTACTTC. Amino acids: CASSLNYEQYF.

The rearrangement joins TRBV19 to TRBJ1-2, with 10 bases identical to TRBD1. Germline V gene lookup returns CDR1 LNHDA and CDR2 SQIVND (reference sequence). V trimming: 4 bases; J trimming: 8 bases; junction bases outside the gene matches: 7. The CDR3 contains 14 residues. In DNA, the CDR3 is TGTGCCAGTAGTAGGGGACAGGGGAACCGGGGCTACACCTTC. This translates into CASSRGQGNRGYTF.

The chain couples TRBV2 to TRBJ1-5; D is uncertain. Per the germline V gene, CDR1 is SNHLY and CDR2 is FYNNEI. The CDR3 runs 15 residues. Between the trimmed V and J ends, which lost 5 bases and 0 bases, there was a span of 11 bases. CDR3 residues: CASSTRAVSNQPQHF. Written as DNA, the CDR3 is TGTGCCAGCAGTACAAGAGCCGTTAGCAATCAGCCCCAGCATTTT. The whole variable domain, filled in from reference TRBV2 and TRBJ1-5, reads EPEVTQTPSHQVTQMGQEVILRCVPISNHLYFYWYRQILGQKVEFLVSFYNNEISEKSEIFDDQFSVERPDGSNFTLKIRSTKLEDSAMYFCASSTRAVSNQPQHFGDGTRLSIL.

The V call is TRBV2, the J call TRBJ1-3; D unclear. The germline V and J ends were trimmed by 6 bases and 0 bases, with 12 bases remaining between them. Germline V CDR1 and CDR2: SNHLY, FYNNEI. The CDR3 runs to 15 residues. The chain's CDR3 is CASRDEQISGNTIYF. CDR3 nucleotide sequence: TGTGCCAGCAGAGATGAACAGATCTCTGGAAACACCATATATTTT.

The CDR3 bases are TGTGCCAGCAGCGTTCTTTACACAGATACGCAGTATTTT. Protein product: CASSVLYTDTQYF. This chain connects TRBV7-8 to TRBJ2-3; the D is unclear. Germline values: CDR1 SGHVS, CDR2 FQNEAQ. This CDR3 has 13 residues. The ends were cut back, 5 bases at V and 2 bases at J, with 8 bases in the middle.

This chain links TRBV6-5 with TRBJ1-1; 8 bases are a match to TRBD1. CDR3 length: 16 residues. The V and J ends lost 2 bases and 2 bases, in that order; junction bases with no gene match: 7. The germline CDR1 and CDR2 sequences are MNHEY and SVGAGI. CDR3 amino acids: CASSYTRTGINTEAFF. CDR3 nucleotide sequence: TGTGCCAGCAGTTACACTCGGACAGGGATTAACACTGAAGCTTTCTTT.

The chain recombines TRBV27 with TRBJ1-5; D is unresolved. Germline V gene sequence: CDR1 MNHEY, CDR2 SMNVEV (reference sequence). V lost 5 bases, J lost 4 bases, and 9 bases lay in between. This CDR3 comprises 13 residues. CDR3 in DNA: TGTGCCAGCAGTCCATACACAAATCAGCCCCAGCATTTT. It codes for CASSPYTNQPQHF.

This chain uses TRBV18 with TRBJ2-1; 10 bases are a match to TRBD2. Germline V gene sequence: CDR1 KGHSH, CDR2 LQKENI. Trimming took 3 bases from V and 6 from J; bases not matched to a gene: 8. CDR3 length equals 16 residues. The CDR3 DNA is TGTGCCAGCTCACCCCTAGCGGGGGTGGGAATCAATGAGCAGTTCTTC. Translating it yields CASSPLAGVGINEQFF.

This chain uses TRBV2 with TRBJ1-2; D uncertain. The length of the CDR3 is 13 residues. Trimming stripped 6 bases from V and 2 bases from J, with 10 bases between. The germline V gene has CDR1 SNHLY and CDR2 FYNNEI. The chain's CDR3 is CASRVFGNYGYTF. The CDR3 DNA is TGTGCCAGCAGGGTCTTTGGGAACTATGGCTACACCTTC.

This chain joins TRBV29-1 and TRBJ1-2; D unclear. V gave up 1 base and J gave up 4 bases, with 7 bases separating them. Germline assignment: CDR1 SQVTM and CDR2 ANQGSEA. The CDR3 sequence is 12 residues long. The CDR3 DNA follows: TGCAGCGTTGAAGTACAGAGCTATGGCTACACCTTC. This translates into CSVEVQSYGYTF. Variable domain in full (rest from reference TRBV29-1 and TRBJ1-2): SAVISQKPSRDICQRGTSLTIQCQVDSQVTMMFWYRQQPGQSLTLIATANQGSEATYESGFVIDKFPISRPNLTFSTLTVSNMSPEDSSIYLCSVEVQSYGYTFGSGTRLTVV.

The gene calls are TRBV18 and TRBJ2-3; TRBD2 agrees at 7 bases. Trimming at V came to 1 base and at J to 2 bases, leaving 6 bases not matched to a gene. Germline CDR1 and CDR2: KGHSH and LQKENI. CDR3 size: 16 residues. As DNA, the CDR3 is TGTGCCAGCTCACCACTGGGAGGGACCTACACAGATACGCAGTATTTT. Its translation is CASSPLGGTYTDTQYF.

The rearrangement uses TRBV7-2 and TRBJ1-5, with TRBD1 matching 8 bases. The germline CDR1 and CDR2 sequences are SGHTA and FQGNSA. Unmatched junction bases numbered 10, after V lost 6 bases and J lost 0 bases. The CDR3 length is 17 residues. The CDR3 is CASSRTGQGFSNQPQHF. The CDR3 nucleotides are TGTGCCAGCAGTCGAACTGGACAGGGCTTTAGCAATCAGCCCCAGCATTTT.